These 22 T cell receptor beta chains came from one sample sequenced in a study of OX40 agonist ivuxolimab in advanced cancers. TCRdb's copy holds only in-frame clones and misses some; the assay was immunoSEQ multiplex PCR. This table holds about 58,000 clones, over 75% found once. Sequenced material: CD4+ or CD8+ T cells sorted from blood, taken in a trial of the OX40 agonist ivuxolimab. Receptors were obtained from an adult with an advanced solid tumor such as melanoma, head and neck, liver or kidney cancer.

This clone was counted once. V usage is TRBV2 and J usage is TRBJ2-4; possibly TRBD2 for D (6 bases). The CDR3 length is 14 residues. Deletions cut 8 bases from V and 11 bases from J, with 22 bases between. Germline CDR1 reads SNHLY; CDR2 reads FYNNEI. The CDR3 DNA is TGTGCCAGCGGAAACTCGGGGACTCTTAACTTTCAGTACTTC. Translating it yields CASGNSGTLNFQYF.

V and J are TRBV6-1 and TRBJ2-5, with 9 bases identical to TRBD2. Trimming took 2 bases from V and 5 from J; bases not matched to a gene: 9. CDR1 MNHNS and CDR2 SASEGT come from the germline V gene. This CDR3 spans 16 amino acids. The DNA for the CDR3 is TGTGCCAGCAGTGAAACACTTAGCGGGGGATCGGAGACCCAGTACTTC. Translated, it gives CASSETLSGGSETQYF.

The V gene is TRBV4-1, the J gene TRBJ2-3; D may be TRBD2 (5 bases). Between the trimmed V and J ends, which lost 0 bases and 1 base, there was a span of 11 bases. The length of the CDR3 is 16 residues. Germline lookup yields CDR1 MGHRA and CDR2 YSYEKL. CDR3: CASSQDRGSGTDTQYF. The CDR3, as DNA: TGCGCCAGCAGCCAAGATCGTGGGAGCGGCACAGATACGCAGTATTTT.

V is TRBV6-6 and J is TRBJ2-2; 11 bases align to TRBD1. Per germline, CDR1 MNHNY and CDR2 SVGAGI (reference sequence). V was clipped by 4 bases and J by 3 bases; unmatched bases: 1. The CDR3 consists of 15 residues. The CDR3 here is CASSWDRGDTGELFF. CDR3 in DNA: TGTGCCAGCAGTTGGGACAGGGGGGACACCGGGGAGCTGTTTTTT.

In nucleotides, the CDR3 is TGTGCCAGCAGTGTAATGAGCCCAGCTACAGATACGCAGTATTTT. Translating it yields CASSVMSPATDTQYF. V usage is TRBV2 and J usage is TRBJ2-3; D gene unclear. V was cut by 4 bases and J by 3 bases, with 14 bases left in between. Germline-derived CDR1 and CDR2 are SNHLY and FYNNEI. The CDR3 length is 15 residues.

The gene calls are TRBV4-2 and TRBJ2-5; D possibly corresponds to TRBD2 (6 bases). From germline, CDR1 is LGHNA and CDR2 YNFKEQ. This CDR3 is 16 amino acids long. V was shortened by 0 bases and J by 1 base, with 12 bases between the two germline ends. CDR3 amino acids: CASSQDRSGRQETQYF. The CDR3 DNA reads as TGTGCCAGCAGCCAAGATAGGAGCGGGCGCCAAGAGACCCAGTACTTC.

The CDR3 loop is CATSERRGRGYYGYTF. The DNA of the CDR3 is TGTGCCACCAGCGAGAGAAGGGGGAGGGGGTACTATGGCTACACCTTC. The V and J genes are TRBV15 and TRBJ1-2; tentative D call: TRBD1 (6 bases). Trimming left V 5 bases short and J 3 bases short, with 19 bases between. CDR1 and CDR2 (germline): LNHNV, YYDKDF (reference sequence). This CDR3 is built from 16 residues.

The CDR3 protein is CASSPPPAGLSRHGNQPQHF. In DNA form, the CDR3 reads TGTGCCAGCAGTCCACCCCCCGCGGGCCTTTCCCGGCATGGCAATCAGCCCCAGCATTTT. The V call is TRBV28, the J call TRBJ1-5; D is unclear. Trimming cost V 5 bases and J 2 bases, with 28 bases left between them. Germline CDR1 reads MDHEN; CDR2 reads SYDVKM. This CDR3 is built from 20 residues.

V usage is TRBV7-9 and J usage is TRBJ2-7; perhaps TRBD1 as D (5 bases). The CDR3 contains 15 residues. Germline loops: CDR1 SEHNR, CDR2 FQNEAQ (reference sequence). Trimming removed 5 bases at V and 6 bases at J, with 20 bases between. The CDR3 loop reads CASSVTRASVFEQYF. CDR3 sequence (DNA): TGTGCCAGCAGCGTTACCAGGGCATCGGTTTTCGAGCAGTACTTC.

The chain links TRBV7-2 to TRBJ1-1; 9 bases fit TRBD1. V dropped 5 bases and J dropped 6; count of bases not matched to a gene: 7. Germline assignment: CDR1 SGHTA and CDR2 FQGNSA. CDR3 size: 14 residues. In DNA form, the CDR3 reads TGTGCCAGCAGCAGGGGACAGGGCGTCGCTGAAGCTTTCTTT. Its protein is CASSRGQGVAEAFF. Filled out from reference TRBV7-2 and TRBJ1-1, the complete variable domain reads GAGVSQSPSNKVTEKGKDVELRCDPISGHTALYWYRQSLGQGLEFLIYFQGNSAPDKSGLPSDRFSAERTGGSVSTLTIQRTQQEDSAVYLCASSRGQGVAEAFFGQGTRLTVV.

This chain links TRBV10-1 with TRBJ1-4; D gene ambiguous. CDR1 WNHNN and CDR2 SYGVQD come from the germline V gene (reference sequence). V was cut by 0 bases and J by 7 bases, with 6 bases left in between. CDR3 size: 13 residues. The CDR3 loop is CASSESPGEKLFF. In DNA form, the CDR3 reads TGCGCCAGCAGTGAGTCCCCCGGTGAAAAACTGTTTTTT.

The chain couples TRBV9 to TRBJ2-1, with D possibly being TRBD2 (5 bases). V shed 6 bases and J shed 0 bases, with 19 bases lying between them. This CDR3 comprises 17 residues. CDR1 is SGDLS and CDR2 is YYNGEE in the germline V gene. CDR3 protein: CASTKLLRDDSYNEQFF. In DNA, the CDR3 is TGTGCCAGCACCAAGCTGCTCCGGGATGACTCCTACAATGAGCAGTTCTTC.

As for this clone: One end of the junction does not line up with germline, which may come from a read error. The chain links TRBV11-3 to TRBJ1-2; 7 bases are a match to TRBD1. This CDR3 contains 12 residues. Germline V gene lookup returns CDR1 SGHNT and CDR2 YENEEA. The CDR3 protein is CASSLAGRGRLF. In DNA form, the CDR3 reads TGTGCCAGCAGCTTAGCGGGTAGGGGGCGACTCTTC.

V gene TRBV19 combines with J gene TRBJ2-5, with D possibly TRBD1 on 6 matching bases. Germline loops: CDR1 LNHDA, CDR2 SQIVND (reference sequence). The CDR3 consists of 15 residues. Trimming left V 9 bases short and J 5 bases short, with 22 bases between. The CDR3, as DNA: TGTGCCAGCACAGGGATTGGGGGCTCGGACGAGACCCAGTACTTC. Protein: CASTGIGGSDETQYF. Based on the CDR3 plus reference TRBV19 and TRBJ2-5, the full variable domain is DGGITQSPKYLFRKEGQNVTLSCEQNLNHDAMYWYRQDPGQGLRLIYYSQIVNDFQKGDIAEGYSVSREKKESFPLTVTSAQKNPTAFYLCASTGIGGSDETQYFGPGTRLLVL.

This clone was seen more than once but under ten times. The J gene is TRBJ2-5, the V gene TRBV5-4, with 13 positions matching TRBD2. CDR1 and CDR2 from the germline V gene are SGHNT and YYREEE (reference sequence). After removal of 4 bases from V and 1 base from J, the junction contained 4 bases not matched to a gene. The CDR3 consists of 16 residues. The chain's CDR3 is CASSKGLAGAQETQYF. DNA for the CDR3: TGTGCCAGCAGCAAAGGACTAGCGGGGGCCCAAGAGACCCAGTACTTC.

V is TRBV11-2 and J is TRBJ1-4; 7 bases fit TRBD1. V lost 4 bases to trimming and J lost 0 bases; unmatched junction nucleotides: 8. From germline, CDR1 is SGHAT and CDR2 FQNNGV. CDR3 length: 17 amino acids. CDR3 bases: TGTGCCAGCAGCTCTCAGGGGGGCAAAGCAACTAATGAAAAACTGTTTTTT. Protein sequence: CASSSQGGKATNEKLFF.

CDR3: CASSSISGGSYNEQFF. The DNA for the CDR3 is TGTGCCAGCAGTTCCATCAGCGGGGGGTCCTACAATGAGCAGTTCTTC. The V call is TRBV27, the J call TRBJ2-1, with 9 bases lining up with TRBD2. V lost 4 bases and J lost 1; bases outside the gene matches: 5. There are 16 residues in the CDR3. The germline CDR1 and CDR2 sequences are MNHEY and SMNVEV (reference sequence).

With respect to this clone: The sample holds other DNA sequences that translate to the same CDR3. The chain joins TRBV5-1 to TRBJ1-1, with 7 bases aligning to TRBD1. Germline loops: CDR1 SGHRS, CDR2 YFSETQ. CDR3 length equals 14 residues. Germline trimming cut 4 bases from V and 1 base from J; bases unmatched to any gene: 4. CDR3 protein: CASSRGQENTEAFF. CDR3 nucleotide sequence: TGCGCCAGCAGCAGAGGACAGGAGAACACTGAAGCTTTCTTT.

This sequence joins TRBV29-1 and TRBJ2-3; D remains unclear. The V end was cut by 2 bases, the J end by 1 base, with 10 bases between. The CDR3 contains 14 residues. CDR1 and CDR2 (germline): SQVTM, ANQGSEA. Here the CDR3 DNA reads TGCAGCGTTGAATTTGGAATAGGCACAGATACGCAGTATTTT. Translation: CSVEFGIGTDTQYF.

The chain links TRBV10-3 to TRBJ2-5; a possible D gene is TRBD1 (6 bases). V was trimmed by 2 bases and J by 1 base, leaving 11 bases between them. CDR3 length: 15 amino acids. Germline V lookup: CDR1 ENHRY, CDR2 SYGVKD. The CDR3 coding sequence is TGTGCCATCAGTGAGGGGGCAGGGGCCCAAGAGACCCAGTACTTC. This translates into CAISEGAGAQETQYF.

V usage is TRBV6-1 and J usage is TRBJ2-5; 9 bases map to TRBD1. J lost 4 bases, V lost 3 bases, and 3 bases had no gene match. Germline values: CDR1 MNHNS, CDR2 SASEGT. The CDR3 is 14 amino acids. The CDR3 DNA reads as TGTGCCAGCAGTGAGGGGACAGGGAGAGAGACCCAGTACTTC. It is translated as CASSEGTGRETQYF.

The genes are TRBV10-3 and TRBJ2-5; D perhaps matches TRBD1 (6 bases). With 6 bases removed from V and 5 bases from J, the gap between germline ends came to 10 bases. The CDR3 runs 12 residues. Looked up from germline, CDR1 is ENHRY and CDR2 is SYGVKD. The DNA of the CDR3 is TGTGCCATCAGGGACAGCGAGGAGACCCAGTACTTC. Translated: CAIRDSEETQYF.